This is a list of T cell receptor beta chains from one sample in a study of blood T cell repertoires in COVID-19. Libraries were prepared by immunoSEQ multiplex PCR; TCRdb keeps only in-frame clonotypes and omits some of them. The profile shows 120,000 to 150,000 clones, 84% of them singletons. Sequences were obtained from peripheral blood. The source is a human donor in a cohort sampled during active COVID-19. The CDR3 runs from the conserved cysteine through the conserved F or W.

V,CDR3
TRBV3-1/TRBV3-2,CASSYGGGTDTQYF
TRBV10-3,CATTGSPHEQYF
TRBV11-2,CASSRTGTGALHF
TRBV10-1,CASRHFPGLASTQETQYF
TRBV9,CASSYTGSPNYGYTF
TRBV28,CASSRRGTSLAKNIQYF
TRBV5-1,CASRIEETQYF
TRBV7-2,CASSFPGTSGGRELFF
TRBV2,CASSERGQANYGYTF
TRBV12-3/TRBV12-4,CASGFQNTGELFF
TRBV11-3,CASSQERGAYNEQFF
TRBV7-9,CASSGVGTQYF
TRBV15,CATSPGINQPQHF
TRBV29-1,CSVDRVGGYTF
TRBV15,CATSRETGSTADTQYF
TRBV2,CASGEVGAGDSPLHF
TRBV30,CAWARLTTGAVGNQPQHF
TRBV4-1,CASSRGPDQPQHF
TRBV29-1,CSVVRQELSYEQYF
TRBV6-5,CASSRPRDYAFF
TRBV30,CAWSLPDRVNQPQHF
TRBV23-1,CASAGGTLAKNIQYF
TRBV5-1,CASSLDRVDIQYF
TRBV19,CASSIDSLSGSTF
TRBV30,CAYTYEQYF
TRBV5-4,CASSPPGGTQYF
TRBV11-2,CASSYLTQGAETQYF
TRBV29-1,CSVRGNTEAFF
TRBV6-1,CASSDPAGVVNTGELFF
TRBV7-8,CASRDNGNTIYF
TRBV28,CASSLPFGGGTDTQYF
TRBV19,CASSLGDRGGEKLFF
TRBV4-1,CASSQEGQAAGRDGANSPLHF
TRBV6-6,CASSSQSNEQFF
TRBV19,CASSITAAKNIQYF
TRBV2,CASNQGSGELFF
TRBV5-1,CASSFQETSGDNEQFF